One sample yielded the 13 T cell receptor beta chains listed below, sequenced in a study of CD8 T cells in Susac syndrome. Random hexamers primed reverse transcription of about 0.5 to 1 ug RNA. Each CDR3 protein gets one entry after TCRdb re-called the immunoSEQ multiplex PCR reads with MiXCR. The profile shows 95,000 to 150,000 distinct CDR3 sequences, about 95% of them singletons. Source material: CD8+ T cells from PBMCs. These receptors were taken from a human donor with Susac syndrome.

This sequence joins TRBV6-4 and TRBJ2-1; 8 positions match TRBD2. This CDR3 has 14 residues. Looked up from germline, CDR1 is MRHNA and CDR2 is SNTAGT. J was trimmed by 0 bases and V by 9 bases; bases with no gene match: 4. The CDR3 DNA reads TGTGCCAGTATAGCGGGAAGCTCCTACAATGAGCAGTTCTTC. Its protein product is CASIAGSSYNEQFF.

This clonotype was detected once. The chain employs TRBV20-1 and TRBJ1-1; D call uncertain. Germline CDR1 and CDR2: DFQATT and SNEGSKA (reference sequence). CDR3 length: 12 amino acids. The germline V and J ends were trimmed by 5 bases and 1 base, with 8 bases remaining between them. The CDR3 DNA reads TGCAGTGCTCCGGGCGAGAACACTGAAGCTTTCTTT. This gives the protein CSAPGENTEAFF.

CDR3 sequence: CSAAIGGPDTQYF. The DNA for the CDR3 is TGCAGCGCCGCTATCGGGGGTCCAGATACGCAGTATTTT. The chain couples TRBV29-1 to TRBJ2-3; D is possibly TRBD2 (6 bases). The CDR3 covers 13 residues. Germline V CDR1 and CDR2: SQVTM, ANQGSEA. Trimming removed 7 bases from V and 4 bases from J, with 15 bases in between.

The chain has TRBV5-4 and TRBJ1-1; D may be TRBD1 (6 bases). CDR3 length: 16 amino acids. Germline V gives CDR1 SGHNT, CDR2 YYREEE (reference sequence). The V and J ends lost 0 bases and 0 bases respectively, with 12 bases between them. CDR3 coding DNA: TGTGCCAGCAGCTTGGTGGGGGCGTTGATGAACACTGAAGCTTTCTTT. This translates into CASSLVGALMNTEAFF.

The V and J genes are TRBV7-9 and TRBJ1-2, with 10 bases aligning to TRBD1. From germline, CDR1 is SEHNR and CDR2 FQNEAQ (reference sequence). Trimming took 2 bases from V and 3 from J; bases not matched to a gene: 9. This CDR3 contains 17 residues. The CDR3 DNA is TGTGCCAGCAGCTTAAGTTGGACAGGGGGATTCCACTATGGCTACACCTTC. Protein sequence: CASSLSWTGGFHYGYTF.

The V call is TRBV7-6, the J call TRBJ2-7; D remains unclear. Trimming stripped 0 bases from V and 4 bases from J, with 7 bases between. This CDR3 spans 13 amino acids. Germline V gives CDR1 SGHVS, CDR2 FNYEAQ. The CDR3 spells CASSLASDYEQYF. CDR3 nucleotides: TGTGCCAGCAGCTTAGCAAGTGATTACGAGCAGTACTTC.

The chain combines TRBV27 with TRBJ1-5, with D unclear. Germline V gene lookup returns CDR1 MNHEY and CDR2 SMNVEV (reference sequence). The CDR3 has 14 residues. V lost 5 bases and J 2 bases, leaving 10 bases between the germline ends. CDR3 in DNA: TGTGCCAGCAGTCCCATCGGGGGCAATCAGCCCCAGCATTTT. As protein: CASSPIGGNQPQHF.

This clonotype was observed a single time. The chain joins TRBV12-3 or TRBV12-4 to TRBJ2-1; the match to TRBD1 covers 7 bases. With V trimmed by 5 bases and J by 3 bases, 4 bases remained unmatched. The CDR3 totals 14 residues. The chain's CDR3 is CASSPGQSYNEQFF. The CDR3 DNA reads as TGTGCCAGCAGTCCGGGACAGAGCTACAATGAGCAGTTCTTC.

The rearrangement joins TRBV6-5 to TRBJ2-3, with D maybe TRBD2 (6 bases). CDR1 and CDR2 from the germline V gene are MNHEY and SVGAGI. The V end lost 5 bases, the J end lost 6 bases, and 12 bases lay between the germline ends. The CDR3 sequence is 13 residues long. CDR3 in amino acids: CASSPLGRDTQYF. CDR3 DNA sequence: TGTGCCAGCAGTCCTCTGGGGAGGGATACGCAGTATTTT.

The chain couples TRBV5-1 to TRBJ1-3, with D unclear. CDR3 size: 15 residues. Germline CDR1 and CDR2: SGHRS and YFSETQ. V was cut by 3 bases and J by 0 bases, with 10 bases left in between. The CDR3 reads CASSSSTGSGNTIYF. CDR3 nucleotides: TGCGCCAGCAGCTCCAGTACTGGCTCTGGAAACACCATATATTTT.

The chain is built from TRBV4-2 and TRBJ1-6; possible D gene TRBD1, 5 bases. Trimming removed 1 base at V and 13 bases at J, with 20 bases between. The CDR3 covers 16 residues. Germline V lookup: CDR1 LGHNA, CDR2 YNFKEQ. CDR3 bases: TGTGCCAGCAGCCAAGGGTCGGGCAGGGCGGTTAAGCCCCTCCACTTT. Protein product: CASSQGSGRAVKPLHF.

The chain employs TRBV28 and TRBJ1-2; a weak D match, TRBD1 (5 bases). V was cut by 6 bases and J by 11 bases, with 22 bases left in between. This CDR3 spans 14 amino acids. The V gene's germline CDR1 is MDHEN and CDR2 SYDVKM. CDR3 sequence: CASSPAVPTWGYTF. The CDR3 DNA reads as TGTGCCAGCAGCCCCGCTGTTCCCACTTGGGGGTACACCTTC.

This chain uses TRBV6-2 or TRBV6-3 with TRBJ1-2; TRBD1 might be the D (6 bases). Germline CDR1 and CDR2: MNHEY and SVGEGT. This CDR3 is 13 amino acids long. V was pared by 4 bases and J by 4 bases, with 10 bases between. CDR3 amino acids: CASSFRQVYGYTF. The DNA for the CDR3 is TGTGCCAGCAGTTTTCGACAGGTCTATGGCTACACCTTC.